This T cell receptor (beta chain) was found in a study of T cells in Graves' hyperthyroidism and ophthalmopathy. This clonotype was recorded at least ten times. Its antigen is unidentified. Trimming shortened V by 5 bases and J by 7 bases, and 12 bases separated the two germline ends. CDR3 size: 13 residues. Study observations and caveats: Progression to ophthalmopathy was predicted a median of roughly 6.6 months early. Most clonotypes expanded in the thyroid (above 0.001) were also present in blood. Using 13 V-J features, a model discriminated ophthalmopathy from stable hyperthyroidism.

Amplification of TCR beta CDR3 regions was performed using RNA transcripts as template. First-round RT-PCR targeting the TCR CDR3 was performed with the HTBI primer set. TCRdb reprocessed the multiplex PCR reads via MiXCR and lists one record per CDR3 protein. The sample has about 350,000 distinct CDR3 sequences; about 15% are singletons. Newly diagnosed hyperthyroidism patients aged 18 to 65 years had disease lasting under 2 months. The sequencing sample was made of blood. The chain carries TRBV12-3 or TRBV12-4 and TRBJ2-4; D is tentatively TRBD1 or TRBD2 (5 bases each). The source of this sequence is a woman younger than 45 with Graves' hyperthyroidism. DNA of the CDR3: TGTGCCAGCAGTCCTGGGGGATCGAACATTCAGTACTTC. This encodes CASSPGGSNIQYF.